This T cell receptor (beta chain) was captured by sequencing in a study of cytomegalovirus exposure and HLA in healthy donors. General observations from the study: What a later analysis showed was that several of the most significant clusters appeared linked to common viral pathogens. An Asian-associated ancestry cluster reportedly showed fewer N-insertions than the approximately 660-donor mean in a later analysis.

CDR3 length: 15 amino acids. V was cut by 4 bases and J by 2 bases, with 12 bases left in between. Per the germline V gene, CDR1 is MNHEY and CDR2 is SVGAGI. It was with 60 Vbeta and 13 Jbeta primers that the PCR ran. Method: immunoSEQ multiplex PCR; TCRdb's copy keeps in-frame clones and lacks some. This table holds around 190,000 clones, 65% to 85% found once. For this clone: Its antigen is undetermined.

J is TRBJ1-3 and V is TRBV6-5; TRBD1 is a possible D gene (5 bases). Material for sequencing was PBMCs. The receptor's source is a man aged 40-55 years in good health and CMV-seropositive. CDR3: CASSSPRDAGNTIYF. The CDR3 nucleotides read TGTGCCAGCAGTTCCCCCAGGGATGCTGGAAACACCATATATTTT.